This T cell receptor beta chain was identified during a study of blood T cell repertoires in COVID-19. Study context: Some COVID-19 samples were acute and others convalescent; all came from the United States, Italy and Spain. PBMCs, B-cell-depleted T cells, or T cells were the source of the cDNA or gDNA that made up the material.

How the authors handled the data: Quantification of nucleated cells was approximated via reference gene primer amplification. Clones were read by immunoSEQ multiplex PCR, and TCRdb kept only the in-frame ones, dropping some. That table furnishes V, J and clone size, whereas the DNA furnished D and trimming. This sample yields almost 100,000 clones, of which around nine tenths are seen a single time; over 9% belongs to the top ten. With 2 bases removed from V and 6 bases from J, the gap between germline ends came to 7 bases. This CDR3 region has 13 residues. The germline V gene encodes CDR1 SGHTA and CDR2 FQGTGA.

The sequence came from a man over 45 with acute or convalescent COVID-19. The sequenced sample consisted of peripheral blood. The chain uses TRBV7-3 and TRBJ2-2, with D possibly TRBD2 on 6 matching bases. CDR3 sequence reads: CASSLRGSGELFF. In nucleotides, the CDR3 is TGTGCCAGCAGCTTACGGGGGTCCGGGGAGCTGTTTTTT.